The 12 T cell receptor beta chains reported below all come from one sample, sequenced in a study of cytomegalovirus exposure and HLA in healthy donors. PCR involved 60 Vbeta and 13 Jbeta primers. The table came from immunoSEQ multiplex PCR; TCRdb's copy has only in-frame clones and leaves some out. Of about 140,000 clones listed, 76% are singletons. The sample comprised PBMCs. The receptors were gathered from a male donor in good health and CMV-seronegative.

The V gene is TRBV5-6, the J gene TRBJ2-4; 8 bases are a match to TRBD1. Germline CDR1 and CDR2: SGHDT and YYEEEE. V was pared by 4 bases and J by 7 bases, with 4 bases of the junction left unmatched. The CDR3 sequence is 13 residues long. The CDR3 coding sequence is TGTGCCAGCAGCCCGGACAGGGTTAACATTCAGTACTTC. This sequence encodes CASSPDRVNIQYF.

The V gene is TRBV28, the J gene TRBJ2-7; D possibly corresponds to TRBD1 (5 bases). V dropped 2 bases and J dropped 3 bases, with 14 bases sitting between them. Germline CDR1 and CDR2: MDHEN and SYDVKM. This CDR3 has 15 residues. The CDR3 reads CASSLTGRVNYEQYF. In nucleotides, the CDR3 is TGTGCCAGCAGTTTAACTGGCAGGGTTAACTACGAGCAGTACTTC.

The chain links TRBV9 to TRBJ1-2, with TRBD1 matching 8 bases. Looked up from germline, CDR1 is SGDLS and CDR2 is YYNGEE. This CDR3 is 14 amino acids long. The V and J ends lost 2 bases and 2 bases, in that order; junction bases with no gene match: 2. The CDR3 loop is CASSVGQGNYGYTF. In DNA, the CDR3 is TGTGCCAGCAGCGTCGGACAGGGAAACTATGGCTACACCTTC.

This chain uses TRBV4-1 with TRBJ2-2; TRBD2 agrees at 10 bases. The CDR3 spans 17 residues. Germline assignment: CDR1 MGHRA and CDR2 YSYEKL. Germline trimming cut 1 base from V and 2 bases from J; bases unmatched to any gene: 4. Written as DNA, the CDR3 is TGCGCCAGCAGCCAAGTTAGCGGGAGGACCAACACCGGGGAGCTGTTTTTT. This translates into CASSQVSGRTNTGELFF.

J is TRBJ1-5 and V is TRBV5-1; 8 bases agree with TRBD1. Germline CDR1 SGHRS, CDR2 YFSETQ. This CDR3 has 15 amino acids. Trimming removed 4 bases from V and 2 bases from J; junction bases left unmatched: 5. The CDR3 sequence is CASSLTGDRNQPQHF. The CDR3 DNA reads TGCGCCAGCAGCCTGACAGGGGACCGCAATCAGCCCCAGCATTTT.

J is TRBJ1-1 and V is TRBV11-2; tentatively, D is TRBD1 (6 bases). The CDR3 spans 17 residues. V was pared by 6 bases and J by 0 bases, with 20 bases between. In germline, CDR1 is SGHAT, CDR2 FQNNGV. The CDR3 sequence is CASSLFEGVFMNTEAFF. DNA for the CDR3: TGTGCCAGCAGTCTCTTCGAGGGGGTATTCATGAACACTGAAGCTTTCTTT.

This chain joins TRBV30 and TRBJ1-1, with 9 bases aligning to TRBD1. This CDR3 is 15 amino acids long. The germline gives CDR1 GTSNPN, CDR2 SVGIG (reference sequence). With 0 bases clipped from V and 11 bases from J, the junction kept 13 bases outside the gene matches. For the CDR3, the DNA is TGTGCCTGGAGTGTAGCGGGACAGGGTGCCCCGGGGGCTTTCTTT. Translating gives CAWSVAGQGAPGAFF.

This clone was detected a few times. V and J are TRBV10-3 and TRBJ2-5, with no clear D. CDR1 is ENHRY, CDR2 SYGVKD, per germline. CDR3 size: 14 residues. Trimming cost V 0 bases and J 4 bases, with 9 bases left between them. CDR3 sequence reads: CAISESNAGETQYF. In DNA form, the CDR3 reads TGTGCCATCAGTGAGTCGAACGCCGGAGAGACCCAGTACTTC.

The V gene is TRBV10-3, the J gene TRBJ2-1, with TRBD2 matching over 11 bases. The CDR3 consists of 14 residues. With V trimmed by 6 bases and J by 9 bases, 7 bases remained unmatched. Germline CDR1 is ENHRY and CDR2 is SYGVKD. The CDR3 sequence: CAIRDSGRAIEQFF. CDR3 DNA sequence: TGTGCCATCAGGGATAGCGGGAGGGCGATTGAGCAGTTCTTC.

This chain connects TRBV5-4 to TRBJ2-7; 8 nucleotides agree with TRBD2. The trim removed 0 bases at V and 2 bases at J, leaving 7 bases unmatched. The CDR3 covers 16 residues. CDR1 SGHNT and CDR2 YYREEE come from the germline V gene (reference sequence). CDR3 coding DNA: TGTGCCAGCAGCTTGGGGGCGGGGGGCCCTCCCTACGAGCAGTACTTC. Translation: CASSLGAGGPPYEQYF.

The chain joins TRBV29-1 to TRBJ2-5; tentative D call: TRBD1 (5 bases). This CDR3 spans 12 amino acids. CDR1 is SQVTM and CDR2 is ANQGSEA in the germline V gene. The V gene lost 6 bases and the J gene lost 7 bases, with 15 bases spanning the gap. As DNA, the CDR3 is TGCAGCGTCAGGACACGCGACATGACCCAGTACTTC. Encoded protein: CSVRTRDMTQYF. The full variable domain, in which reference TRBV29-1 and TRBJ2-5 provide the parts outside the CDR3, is SAVISQKPSRDICQRGTSLTIQCQVDSQVTMMFWYRQQPGQSLTLIATANQGSEATYESGFVIDKFPISRPNLTFSTLTVSNMSPEDSSIYLCSVRTRDMTQYFGPGTRLLVL.

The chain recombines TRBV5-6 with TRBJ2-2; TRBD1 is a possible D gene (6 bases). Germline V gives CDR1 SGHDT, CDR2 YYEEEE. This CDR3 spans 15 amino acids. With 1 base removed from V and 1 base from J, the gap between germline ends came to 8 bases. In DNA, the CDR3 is TGTGCCAGCAGCTTGACAGGGATGAACACCGGGGAGCTGTTTTTT. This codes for CASSLTGMNTGELFF.